The present TCR beta chain was sequenced within a study of cytomegalovirus exposure and HLA in healthy donors. About the study: The 95 to 150 validation repertoires used a platform that matched the one used for the 500 to 700 first-cohort repertoires, as a later analysis reported.

V trimming: 3 bases; J trimming: 4 bases; junction bases outside the gene matches: 20. Germline CDR1 MNHNS, CDR2 SASEGT. CDR3 length: 19 amino acids. The study, taken as a whole, reports: According to the study, roughly 160 TCR beta chains were cytomegalovirus-associated. First-cohort TCR clusters were later found to tend to co-occur in the 90 to 150 validation repertoires. Published work reported that the classifier diagnosed cytomegalovirus status with high specificity and sensitivity.

Turning to this clone: No antigen is known for it.

Some clones are missing from TCRdb's copy, which holds only in-frame ones; the method was immunoSEQ multiplex PCR. The sample lists some 130,000 clones, roughly nine tenths occurring once. This chain links TRBV6-1 with TRBJ1-2; TRBD1 matches at 7 bases. The sequencing sample was made of PBMCs. The sequence was collected from a woman between 18 and 30 years old in good health and CMV-seronegative. In DNA form, the CDR3 reads TGTGCCAGCAGTGAGTTTTTCTCTAGGACAGGCACACCCTTCTATGGCTACACCTTC. Translated: CASSEFFSRTGTPFYGYTF.